What follows describes a single T cell receptor (beta chain). Method: immunoSEQ multiplex PCR; TCRdb's copy keeps in-frame clones and lacks some. Of around 240,000 clones listed, roughly nine tenths were seen once; the top ten hold 0.95% to 1.5%. The data were taken from a study of blood T cell repertoires in COVID-19. Study summary: Nucleic acid was either cDNA or gDNA, and it came from T cells, B-cell-depleted T cells, or PBMCs.

The CDR3 length is 15 residues. V was clipped by 3 bases and J by 4 bases; unmatched bases: 9. The germline gives CDR1 SGDLS, CDR2 YYNGEE. V gene TRBV9 combines with J gene TRBJ1-2; the match to TRBD1 covers 7 bases. The TCR sequence derives from a human donor in a cohort exposed to, infected with or recovered from COVID-19 (not recorded which). The donor label of this sample is uncertain. Sequencing used PBMCs or T cells enriched from blood (not recorded which). CDR3 residues: CASSGGTGAGYGYTF. The DNA for the CDR3 is TGTGCCAGCAGCGGGGGAACAGGGGCCGGCTATGGCTACACCTTC.